Listed below are T cell receptor beta chains from one sample, sequenced in a study of cytomegalovirus exposure and HLA in healthy donors. Only in-frame clones appear in the TCRdb table, and some are missing; sequencing was by immunoSEQ multiplex PCR. The sample shows over 85,000 clones, around four fifths of them seen only once. Sequencing used PBMCs. These receptors were collected from a man aged 40-49 years in good health and CMV-seronegative. Both conserved end residues are trimmed from each CDR3. The D gene is left open where the match is weak. Expanded clones are given a class, and other clones once, few, many or no size at all.

>TRBD1|NA|TRBV18
ASSLRDRGTNYGYT
>NA|few|TRBV6-5
ASNSDTNQETQY
>TRBD1|few|TRBV7-2
ASSFPRGLYNEQF
>NA|NA|TRBV5-6
ASSTQGTLLSGELF
>TRBD1|NA|TRBV2
ASSYRGHNQETQY
>NA|NA|TRBV6-6
ASTSSLRGDANEQF
>NA|NA|TRBV28
ASSLGGVNEKLF
>NA|NA|TRBV7-3
ASSAQGEETQY
>TRBD1|NA|TRBV6-5
AIGDRLNEKLF
>NA|NA|TRBV2
ASIGGSANTGELF
>NA|NA|TRBV6-1
ASSVTTTNEKLF
>NA|NA|TRBV19
ASSTQGSGADTQY
>NA|NA|TRBV5-4
ASSFSRDTEAF
>TRBD1|NA|TRBV19
ASSIDDRGGSDQPQH
>NA|NA|TRBV15
ATSSGLPYEQY
>TRBD1|NA|TRBV5-1
ASGQGANNEQF
>TRBD2|NA|TRBV19
ASSSKTSGGFLRGQY
>NA|NA|TRBV2
ASRRRQATYSGNTIY
>TRBD1|NA|TRBV18
ASIGTANTEAF
>NA|NA|TRBV19
ASSLQGVTNYGYT